The present entry profiles one T cell receptor beta chain with its context. Its antigen target is currently unknown. Qualities for individual bases were not recorded, and no much larger clone is one base off. The cohort was made up of 500 to 800 healthy bone marrow donors. At the time of sampling, every cohort member was nominally healthy, though immune exposures that went unrecorded were likely present. The donor tested CMV seronegative and was one of the 352 seronegative cohort members. Every donor gave a peripheral blood sample, and the peripheral blood mononuclear cells from that sample were used for TCR beta sequencing. The Qiagen DNeasy Blood Extraction Kit was used to extract genomic DNA from the blood cell samples. Libraries were built with the immunoSEQ multiplex PCR assay. A mixture of 60 forward primers for TCR Vbeta segments and 13 reverse primers for TCR Jbeta segments was used in the multiplex PCR. A multiplex PCR assay on genomic DNA amplified the CDR3 region of rearranged TCR beta genes. Amplified TCR beta libraries were sequenced as 87-base-pair reads on the Illumina HiSeq System. In the authors' own workflow: A later analysis tallied approximately 87 million unique TCR beta chains across the 610 or so repertoires, and around 9.9 million of those chains were shared by two or more donors. To remove PCR and sequencing errors, raw reads were error-corrected and collapsed into unique sequences using a nearest-neighbor algorithm that merged closely related sequences. CDR3 sequences were aligned to IMGT reference sequences to assign V, D and J gene segments. For a sequence to be retained, a match of at least six nucleotides was required to both a V gene segment and a J gene segment. Rearrangements were called productive when the CDR3 lacked stop codons and stayed in frame with V and J; all others were non-productive. CDR3 was defined according to IMGT convention as the region running from the second conserved V-encoded cysteine to the conserved J-encoded phenylalanine. Sequences without an unambiguous match to a single V gene segment were excluded from the earlier analysis of a few hundred of the donors. In an earlier analysis of a few hundred of the donors, a V segment was called functional when productive rearrangements were above 56.7%, and segregating when the standard deviation between donors exceeded 5%. A statistical classification framework was built for diagnosing cytomegalovirus status from the catalog of TCR beta chain sequences. V and J gene assignment, in a later analysis, came from comparing TCR nucleotide sequences with IMGT/GENE-DB human TR gene sequences. In a later analysis, CDR3 sequences and most-parsimonious VDJ recombination scenarios were assigned using the TCRdist pipeline. In a later analysis, each TCR beta chain was defined by its CDR3 amino acid sequence together with its V-gene family, and reads without a unique V-gene family were excluded. In a later analysis, 500 to 650 highly shared, low-generation-probability nucleotide sequences were removed to address suspected cross-contamination and a sequencing artifact. A later analysis calculated a clonal expansion index for each public chain from normalized within-repertoire ranks of inferred template counts. In a later analysis, generation probabilities were computed using a VDJ recombination model fitted to out-of-frame rearrangements, and the results were checked against IGoR. Hypergeometric tests were used in a later analysis to score TCR-TCR, TCR-HLA and TCR-CMV co-occurrence, with a repertoire-size bias correction applied to the TCR pairs. A later analysis estimated false discovery rates by permuting HLA or CMV assignments 20 times. A later analysis grouped co-occurring TCRs with DBSCAN, adding TCRdist sequence similarity when clustering within HLA-allele-positive subsets. Repertoires with fewer than 30,000 or more than 120,000 public chains were left out of co-occurrence clustering, as were about five repertoires with anomalous nucleotide sharing. As stored in TCRdb, this immuneACCESS dataset retains in-frame rearrangements with V and J assigned. A fraction of the clones does not appear; measured against another copy, unresolved V genes explain less than half of the discrepancy, and the remainder lacks a known reason. V and J calls and clone size come straight from that table; D and trimming were deduced from the DNA. In all, the sample holds roughly 100,000 clones, and roughly 71% of those were seen once. Together, the top ten hold 10% of the sample.

The sample belongs to a study of cytomegalovirus exposure and HLA in healthy donors (dated by TCRdb to 2016 to 2017). Notes on the research overall: An earlier analysis of roughly 500 of the donors reported approximately 270 Gb of sequence data and 120 million or so unique TCR beta sequences from 150 million to 200 million T cells. HLA typing covered class I and class II loci at four-digit resolution. Typing coverage differed by locus: A, B, C, DRB1 and DQB1 were typed in roughly 620-630 donors, DQA1 in about 560, DPA1 in some 610, and DPB1 in 400 to 490. About 310 gigabases of sequencing data and approximately 84 million unique TCR sequences were included in an early release covering 550 to 800 HLA-typed donors. Using immunosequencing, the study profiled T cell repertoires from 666 subjects and related those repertoires to cytomegalovirus serostatus. All discovery cohort repertoires had been generated using a single sequencing platform. A later genetic analysis took genome-wide SNP genotypes for about 60% of the roughly 670 donors and used that subset as a discovery cohort. In an earlier analysis of a few hundred of the donors, high-throughput TCR beta sequencing was used to judge whether each TCR beta V gene segment behaved as functional or pseudogenic. Roughly five DR-DQ haplotypes were handled as single units for association and clustering, since linkage in the cohort was strong. In the later analysis, no new phenotypic data were used to find candidate immune exposures; instead, reliance was placed on TCR beta sequences and their occurrence across donors. Along with the approximately 650-subject first cohort, a separate validation cohort of over a hundred different subjects was used. High-throughput TCR immunosequencing, statistical association of individual TCRs with disease status, and machine learning were combined to predict cytomegalovirus infection status. To study patterns of TCR occurrence, a later analysis re-analyzed previously published TCR beta repertoires from hundreds of donors and added high-resolution HLA genotyping. The study aimed to test whether cataloging public T cell receptors could reveal signatures of past pathogen exposure. Of the roughly 400 genotyped donors, roughly 76% were placed in the genetic ancestry cluster associated with self-reported Caucasian donors. On average, roughly 240,000 unique TCR beta nucleotide sequences were sequenced per donor among 350 to 400 genotyped donors of the cohort, with roughly 18% of those sequences being non-productive. Donor age, sex, ethnicity and CMV serostatus were compiled alongside the repertoire data. Here is what the overall study found, with its caveats: Because some donors lacked HLA typing at each locus, the association tests relied only on the typed subset. While some public TCRs were present in many individuals, most TCR sequences turned up only very rarely across donors. In vitro tests confirmed that three of the cytomegalovirus-associated TCR beta chains recognize cytomegalovirus antigens. In this cohort, only TCR beta chains were sequenced, and detectable features were limited by the absence of alpha or paired-chain data. It was suggested by the authors that the approach could potentially be generalized to other disease states and immunological phenotypes. V-gene and J-gene trimming of TCR beta chains was associated with a missense DCLRE1C variant in a later genetic analysis, and the association was replicated in an independent cohort. A later analysis reported that several top co-occurrence clusters appeared linked to parvovirus B19, influenza, CMV and Epstein-Barr virus. A later analysis found that most CMV-associated TCR beta chains appeared HLA-restricted, with HLA associations seemingly driven largely by CMV exposure. Immune exposure information for the cohort was limited to CMV serostatus. A further reported finding was that TCR beta sequences accurately predicted the HLA-A and HLA-B alleles for most subjects in the first cohort. A cluster of highly shared sequence variants was judged likely to be a technical artifact of the sequencing pipeline. Presence/absence analyses assumed roughly uniform sequencing depth across donors, an assumption that may not hold. A later genetic analysis reported fewer N-insertions in productive TCRs among donors in an Asian-associated ancestry cluster than the roughly 640-donor mean. Compared with equally common non-associated chains, HLA-associated TCR beta chains in a later analysis were more clonally expanded and had lower generation probabilities. In the study, some 160 TCR beta chains were listed as associated with cytomegalovirus. Correlated functional status among segregating V segments might be attributable to linkage disequilibrium, but an unknown experimental factor could not be ruled out. According to a later analysis, TCR association rates differed among HLA loci, with DRB1 alleles showing the most associated TCRs and HLA-C alleles showing the fewest. Because counts were too low, 15 to 20 rarely observed V segments, including chromosome 9 orphons, were excluded from the earlier analysis of several hundred of the donors. The classifier was reported to diagnose cytomegalovirus status with high specificity and sensitivity in both the original and validation cohorts. An earlier analysis of approximately 600 of the donors showed that most TCR beta V segments appeared in productive rearrangements either about 87% or about 30% of the time, which broadly matched IMGT annotations. When HLA alleles, especially DR and DQ, strongly co-occurred, attributing TCR associations to individual alleles was difficult. Some IMGT-functional V segments, including TRBV6-2 and TRBV6-3, could not be distinguished by the 87-base-pair reads and were therefore excluded. At a false discovery rate of 0.05, a later analysis linked some 17,000 TCR beta sequences to specific HLA alleles.

Reading from cysteine to phenylalanine, the CDR3 counts 13 amino acids. Only CDR3 DNA is held: 39 bases, read in frame from base 1. The CDR1 and CDR2 encoded by the germline V gene are MNHNS and SASEGT. V was cut back by 8 bases and J by 4 bases, leaving a gap of 14 bases between them. This clonotype was obtained from a man in his fifties in good health and CMV-seronegative. The chain couples TRBV6-1 to TRBJ1-2, with TRBD1 perhaps the D gene, on 5 matching bases. The specimen was PBMCs. The CDR3: CASRRDSLYGYTF. The nucleotide sequence reads TGTGCCAGCCGCCGGGACTCTCTCTATGGCTACACCTTC.